The rows below give T cell receptor beta chains drawn from one sample of a study of cytomegalovirus exposure and HLA in healthy donors. The table came from immunoSEQ multiplex PCR; TCRdb's copy has only in-frame clones and leaves some out. The data hold 150,000 or so clones, with more than 70% observed a single time. Sequenced input: PBMCs. The receptor set was obtained from a human donor in good health. CDR3s include the opening cysteine and the closing phenylalanine or tryptophan. D genes are given only for firm matches. Clone size, where shown, is once, few, many, or a class for clones that have expanded.

d_call j_call clone_size v_call cdr3_aa cdr3_nt
. TRBJ2-4 . TRBV5-1 CASSLGDTRLAKNIQYF TGCGCCAGCAGCTTGGGGGACACCAGACTAGCCAAAAACATTCAGTACTTC
TRBD1 TRBJ1-1 . TRBV5-6 CASSTSQGTGNEAFF TGTGCCAGCAGCACGAGTCAGGGGACAGGCAATGAAGCTTTCTTT
. TRBJ2-1 . TRBV19 CASSIYPNEQFF TGTGCCAGTAGTATCTACCCGAATGAGCAGTTCTTC
TRBD1 TRBJ1-1 . TRBV2 CASKYRGGTEAFF TGTGCCAGCAAATACAGGGGAGGCACTGAAGCTTTCTTT
TRBD2 TRBJ2-7 . TRBV7-6 CASSLTGGPSYEQYF TGTGCCAGCAGCTTAACGGGGGGGCCTTCCTACGAGCAGTACTTC
. TRBJ1-2 once TRBV29-1 CSVEALGLGGYTF TGCAGCGTTGAAGCGTTGGGGCTGGGGGGCTACACCTTC
TRBD1 TRBJ2-7 . TRBV7-3 CASSADRGRVEQYF TGTGCCAGCAGCGCGGACAGGGGGCGCGTCGAGCAGTACTTC
TRBD1 TRBJ2-7 . TRBV9 CASSVGTGVYEQYF TGTGCCAGCAGCGTAGGGACAGGGGTCTACGAGCAGTACTTC
TRBD2 TRBJ2-7 . TRBV7-6 CASSSSAGLLLEQYF TGTGCCAGCAGCTCCTCAGCGGGACTCCTCCTCGAGCAGTACTTC
. TRBJ1-4 . TRBV7-2 CASSAYRDPNEKLFF TGTGCCAGCAGCGCTTACAGGGACCCTAATGAAAAACTGTTTTTT
. TRBJ1-5 few TRBV19 CASKRVYSNQPQHF TGTGCCAGTAAGAGGGTTTATAGCAATCAGCCCCAGCATTTT
. TRBJ1-1 . TRBV30 CAWTSDSLTEAFF TGTGCCTGGACAAGTGACAGTTTAACTGAAGCTTTCTTT
. TRBJ2-6 . TRBV7-3 CASSPQALSGANVLTF TGTGCCAGCAGCCCACAGGCGCTCTCTGGGGCCAACGTCCTGACTTTC
TRBD1 TRBJ1-6 . TRBV9 CASSVGGTGSNSPLHF TGTGCCAGCAGCGTAGGCGGGACAGGGTCGAATTCACCCCTCCACTTT
. TRBJ2-6 . TRBV29-1 CSYATGANVLTF TGTTCCTATGCGACTGGGGCCAACGTCCTGACTTTC
. TRBJ1-2 . TRBV5-6 CASSLRRGSYGYTF TGTGCCAGCAGCCTGCGGCGGGGTAGCTATGGCTACACCTTC
TRBD1 TRBJ2-7 few TRBV19 CASRETGAGSYEQYF TGTGCCAGTAGGGAAACAGGGGCCGGTTCCTACGAGCAGTACTTC
. TRBJ1-1 few TRBV29-1 CSVEIRVNTEAFF TGCAGCGTTGAAATACGGGTGAACACTGAAGCTTTCTTT
TRBD2 TRBJ2-1 . TRBV7-9 CASSVGLAGYNEQFF TGTGCCAGCAGCGTTGGACTAGCGGGTTACAATGAGCAGTTCTTC
TRBD2 TRBJ2-1 . TRBV29-1 CSVEVLPGLAGAGNEQFF TGCAGCGTTGAAGTCCTCCCGGGACTAGCGGGAGCGGGCAATGAGCAGTTCTTC
TRBD1 TRBJ1-2 . TRBV11-2 CASSHRQGNYGYTF TGTGCCAGCAGCCACCGACAGGGTAACTATGGCTACACCTTC
. TRBJ1-2 . TRBV30 CAWSARRRVAVINYGYTF TGTGCCTGGAGTGCACGGCGGAGGGTCGCGGTTATTAACTATGGCTACACCTTC
TRBD1 TRBJ1-5 few TRBV28 CASSDGQGSQPQHF TGTGCCAGCAGCGATGGACAGGGCAGTCAGCCCCAGCATTTT
. TRBJ1-1 . TRBV6-4 CASKGQGNTEAFF TGTGCCAGCAAGGGCCAGGGGAACACTGAAGCTTTCTTT
TRBD1 TRBJ2-7 . TRBV2 CASSGQGVSYEQYF TGTGCCAGCAGTGGGCAGGGGGTTTCCTACGAGCAGTACTTC
. TRBJ2-5 . TRBV19 CASSITWAGFVGETQYF TGTGCCAGTAGTATAACCTGGGCAGGGTTCGTCGGAGAGACCCAGTACTTC
TRBD1 TRBJ1-5 . TRBV6-1 CASSDNGQGRNQPQHF TGTGCCAGCAGTGATAATGGACAGGGCCGTAATCAGCCCCAGCATTTT
. TRBJ1-1 . TRBV5-1 CASSQGGGTEAFF TGCGCCAGCAGCCAGGGTGGCGGCACTGAAGCTTTCTTT
. TRBJ1-1 few TRBV29-1 CSVVRQGNTEAFF TGCAGCGTTGTAAGGCAGGGAAACACTGAAGCTTTCTTT
. TRBJ2-3 . TRBV29-1 CSVRGYLTDTQYF TGCAGCGTTCGGGGGTACCTCACAGATACGCAGTATTTT
. TRBJ1-2 few TRBV29-1 CSVYDEGYGYTF TGCAGCGTTTACGATGAGGGATATGGCTACACCTTC
. TRBJ2-3 . TRBV5-1 CASSLVGGTTDTQYF TGCGCCAGCAGCTTGGTAGGCGGGACCACAGATACGCAGTATTTT
TRBD2 TRBJ2-3 . TRBV5-1 CASSLALGGGTDTQYF TGCGCCAGCAGCTTGGCCCTCGGGGGAGGGACAGATACGCAGTATTTT
. TRBJ2-3 . TRBV7-3 CASSFGGDYTDTQYF TGTGCCAGCAGCTTTGGCGGGGATTACACAGATACGCAGTATTTT
. TRBJ2-7 . TRBV7-2 CASSLLPGLSSYEQYF TGTGCCAGCAGCTTATTACCCGGACTAAGCTCCTACGAGCAGTACTTC
TRBD1 TRBJ1-2 once TRBV11-1 CASSLRGQGDGYTF TGTGCCAGCAGCTTACGGGGACAGGGAGATGGCTACACCTTC
. TRBJ1-5 few TRBV6-5 CASSYSTGQPQHF TGTGCCAGCAGTTACTCGACGGGGCAGCCCCAGCATTTT
. TRBJ2-1 few TRBV4-1 CASSQDYRNEQFF TGCGCCAGCAGCCAAGATTACCGGAATGAGCAGTTCTTC
. TRBJ2-2 few TRBV6-6 CASIGGLGTGELFF TGTGCCAGCATTGGCGGGCTGGGCACCGGGGAGCTGTTTTTT
. TRBJ1-1 few TRBV19 CASSIGRNTEAFF TGTGCCAGTAGTATAGGGAGGAACACTGAAGCTTTCTTT
. TRBJ1-1 . TRBV18 CASSPGRNTEAFF TGTGCCAGCTCACCGGGGAGGAACACTGAAGCTTTCTTT
TRBD1 TRBJ1-5 . TRBV25-1 CASSGGTGGQPQHF TGTGCCAGCAGTGGGGGGACAGGGGGACAGCCCCAGCATTTT
TRBD2 TRBJ2-3 . TRBV5-1 CASQTSGGARGTDTQYF TGCGCCAGTCAGACTAGCGGGGGGGCCCGGGGCACAGATACGCAGTATTTT
TRBD1 TRBJ2-5 . TRBV6-8 CASRIRTGIGETQYF TGTGCCAGCAGAATCCGGACAGGGATTGGAGAGACCCAGTACTTC
. TRBJ2-2 . TRBV7-3 CASSVDSYTGELFF TGTGCCAGCAGCGTCGACAGTTACACCGGGGAGCTGTTTTTT
. TRBJ2-1 few TRBV28 CASNYYNEQFF TGTGCCAGCAATTACTACAATGAGCAGTTCTTC
TRBD1 TRBJ1-2 . TRBV4-3 CASSAGTGGTVGYTF TGCGCCAGCAGCGCCGGGACAGGGGGCACGGTCGGCTACACCTTC
. TRBJ2-1 . TRBV11-3 CASSYMDSPYNEQFF TGTGCCAGCAGCTACATGGACAGTCCCTACAATGAGCAGTTCTTC
. TRBJ1-2 . TRBV7-9 CASSRPRDGYTF TGTGCCAGCAGTCGGCCCAGGGATGGCTACACCTTC
TRBD2 TRBJ2-7 . TRBV4-3 CASSQEMAGGTRTYEQYF TGCGCCAGCAGCCAAGAAATGGCAGGCGGGACTAGGACATACGAGCAGTACTTC
. TRBJ1-4 once TRBV27 CASSSYEREKLFF TGTGCCAGCAGTTCCTACGAGAGGGAAAAACTGTTTTTT
TRBD1 TRBJ1-2 . TRBV28 CASSLLGGFNYGYTF TGTGCCAGCAGTTTATTAGGGGGCTTCAACTATGGCTACACCTTC
TRBD1 TRBJ1-1 . TRBV6-1 CASSVTGTGNTEAFF TGTGCCAGCAGTGTCACCGGGACAGGGAATACTGAAGCTTTCTTT
. TRBJ2-7 . TRBV7-2 CASSSTYEQYF TGTGCCAGCAGCTCTACCTACGAGCAGTACTTC
. TRBJ2-2 once TRBV30 CAWSVSQANTGELFF TGTGCCTGGAGTGTGAGCCAGGCGAACACCGGGGAGCTGTTTTTT
TRBD1 TRBJ2-1 . TRBV27 CASTLRTGTYNEQFF TGTGCCAGCACCCTCCGGACAGGGACCTACAATGAGCAGTTCTTC
. TRBJ1-6 . TRBV2 CASSVRLDNSPLHF TGTGCCAGCAGTGTTCGGTTAGATAATTCACCCCTCCACTTT
. TRBJ2-1 . TRBV27 CASSQREDKRINEQFF TGTGCCAGCAGTCAACGGGAAGACAAGAGGATCAATGAGCAGTTCTTC